This entry lists 22 T cell receptor beta chains sequenced from one sample in a study of cytomegalovirus exposure and HLA in healthy donors. PCR employed 60 Vbeta and 13 Jbeta primers. Clones were read by immunoSEQ multiplex PCR, and TCRdb kept only the in-frame ones, dropping some. The sample holds roughly 77,000 clones. The sequencing input was PBMCs. The receptor source for this set is a female donor in good health and CMV-seropositive.

As for this clone: The junction shows a germline mismatch at one end, possibly a read error. The chain employs TRBV2 and TRBJ1-6; TRBD1 matches 7 bases. This CDR3 comprises 13 residues. The germline V gene encodes CDR1 SNHLY and CDR2 FYNNEI. The CDR3 coding sequence is TGTGCCAACTTCCGGGACAGAAATTCACCCCTCCATTTT. Encoded protein: CANFRDRNSPLHF.

Concerning this clone itself: One end of the junction is discordant with germline, which a read error may explain. The V and J genes are TRBV10-2 and TRBJ2-3; 11 nucleotides align to TRBD2. The germline V gene encodes CDR1 WSHSY and CDR2 SAAADI. This CDR3 comprises 15 residues. CDR3 sequence reads: CASSYTSGRTDKQYF. CDR3 nucleotide sequence: TGCGCCAGCTCATATACTAGCGGGAGAACAGATAAGCAGTATTTT.

The genes are TRBV5-5 and TRBJ1-5; TRBD1 is a possible D gene (6 bases). The length of the CDR3 is 14 residues. Germline V gene lookup returns CDR1 SGHKS and CDR2 YYEKEE (reference sequence). V lost 5 bases to trimming and J lost 1 base, with 10 bases between them. CDR3 nucleotides: TGTGCCAGCAGTTGGACAGAGAGCAATCAGCCCCAGCATTTT. Amino acid sequence: CASSWTESNQPQHF.

The gene calls are TRBV11-2 and TRBJ2-3; tentatively, D is TRBD2 (6 bases). With 3 bases removed from V and 1 base from J, the gap between germline ends came to 14 bases. Germline values: CDR1 SGHAT, CDR2 FQNNGV. The CDR3 runs 16 residues. The CDR3 DNA reads as TGTGCCAGCAGCTTCCCCGGAGGGGCCGGCACAGATACGCAGTATTTT. Amino acid sequence: CASSFPGGAGTDTQYF. The variable domain in full, with the rest retrieved from reference TRBV11-2 and TRBJ2-3, is EAGVAQSPRYKIIEKRQSVAFWCNPISGHATLYWYQQILGQGPKLLIQFQNNGVVDDSQLPKDRFSAERLKGVDSTLKIQPAKLEDSAVYLCASSFPGGAGTDTQYFGPGTRLTVL.

J is TRBJ2-3 and V is TRBV10-2; perhaps TRBD1 as D (8 bases). Germline-derived CDR1 and CDR2 are WSHSY and SAAADI. The CDR3 is 13 residues long. The V gene lost 6 bases and the J gene lost 3 bases, with 10 bases spanning the gap. The CDR3 is CASRQGGTDTQYF. The CDR3 DNA follows: TGCGCCAGCAGACAGGGGGGGACAGATACGCAGTATTTT.

The genes are TRBV6-5 and TRBJ2-7, with TRBD2 as a possible D gene (6 bases). Trimming left V 2 bases short and J 6 bases short, with 8 bases between. The CDR3 loop spans 12 amino acids. Germline values: CDR1 MNHEY, CDR2 SVGAGI. CDR3 in amino acids: CASSYGGGEQYF. The CDR3 bases are TGTGCCAGCAGTTACGGGGGAGGCGAGCAGTACTTC.

This rearrangement joins TRBV13 to TRBJ2-5; 11 bases map to TRBD2. V dropped 0 bases and J dropped 2; count of bases not matched to a gene: 8. CDR1 and CDR2 (germline): PRHDT, FYEKMQ (reference sequence). CDR3 length: 18 residues. The CDR3 loop is CASSLGLAGVPVQETQYF. The CDR3 DNA follows: TGTGCCAGCAGCTTAGGACTAGCGGGAGTCCCCGTACAAGAGACCCAGTACTTC.

The chain recombines TRBV11-2 with TRBJ2-7; 16 bases agree with TRBD2. The germline V gene has CDR1 SGHAT and CDR2 FQNNGV. Trimming cost V 6 bases and J 4 bases; bases outside gene matches: 12. CDR3 size: 18 residues. The CDR3 here is CASRPLGTSGGAGYEQYF. CDR3 DNA: TGTGCCAGCAGGCCGCTAGGGACTAGCGGGGGGGCCGGTTACGAGCAGTACTTC.

The chain links TRBV5-4 to TRBJ1-3; 7 bases agree with TRBD1. Germline CDR1 and CDR2: SGHNT and YYREEE (reference sequence). The CDR3 has 14 amino acids. The V gene end was trimmed by 4 bases and the J gene end by 2 bases; junction bases not matched to a gene: 3. The CDR3 DNA follows: TGTGCCAGCAGCGGAGGGACAGCTGGAAACACCATATATTTT. It specifies CASSGGTAGNTIYF.

The chain couples TRBV6-1 to TRBJ2-5, with D possibly matching TRBD2 (6 bases). In germline, CDR1 is MNHNS, CDR2 SASEGT. The CDR3 spans 13 residues. The V and J ends lost 6 bases and 2 bases respectively, with 10 bases between them. CDR3 protein: CASSRLEQETQYF. In DNA form, the CDR3 reads TGTGCCAGCAGCCGACTAGAGCAAGAGACCCAGTACTTC.

The chain uses TRBV9 and TRBJ1-1; the D gene is possibly TRBD1 (6 bases). This CDR3 has 15 residues. Trimming pared 0 bases from V and 1 base from J, leaving 10 bases between. Germline CDR1 and CDR2: SGDLS and YYNGEE. CDR3 residues: CASSVATTGNTEAFF. Written as DNA, the CDR3 is TGTGCCAGCAGCGTAGCTACGACAGGGAACACTGAAGCTTTCTTT.

The chain recombines TRBV15 with TRBJ2-7; D unclear. This CDR3 has 14 residues. The ends were cut back, 0 bases at V and 3 bases at J, with 9 bases in the middle. CDR1 and CDR2 (germline): LNHNV, YYDKDF (reference sequence). In DNA form, the CDR3 reads TGTGCCACCAGCAGAGATCTCCAGTACTACGAGCAGTACTTC. This gives the protein CATSRDLQYYEQYF.

The chain recombines TRBV7-8 with TRBJ1-1, with a weak D call TRBD1 (6 bases). The germline V gene has CDR1 SGHVS and CDR2 FQNEAQ. The CDR3 has 12 amino acids. V was clipped by 5 bases and J by 6 bases, with 10 bases between them. The CDR3 reads CASSTNRAEAFF. As DNA, the CDR3 is TGTGCCAGCAGCACAAACAGGGCTGAAGCTTTCTTT.

CDR3 nucleotide sequence: TGTGCCAGCAGCTTTAATGGCGGGGGTTACAATGAGCAGTTCTTC. It codes for CASSFNGGGYNEQFF. This chain connects TRBV7-3 to TRBJ2-1; 7 nucleotides line up with TRBD2. The germline V gene encodes CDR1 SGHTA and CDR2 FQGTGA. The CDR3 totals 15 residues. Trimming removed 3 bases from V and 4 bases from J; junction bases left unmatched: 6.

The chain carries TRBV25-1 and TRBJ1-1, with D uncertain. The germline gives CDR1 MGHDK, CDR2 SYGVNS. V lost 1 base to trimming and J lost 5 bases, with 8 bases between them. The CDR3 runs 13 residues. This CDR3 is CASSESEGTEAFF. CDR3 DNA: TGTGCCAGCAGTGAATCGGAGGGAACTGAAGCTTTCTTT.

V gene TRBV28 combines with J gene TRBJ2-7; possible D gene TRBD2, 5 bases. Germline loops: CDR1 MDHEN, CDR2 SYDVKM. Deletions cut 6 bases from V and 6 bases from J, with 12 bases between. The CDR3 is 12 residues long. CDR3 bases: TGTGCCAGCAGCCGCTTTAGCGTCGAGCAGTACTTC. It encodes CASSRFSVEQYF.

The chain uses TRBV28 and TRBJ1-2; D remains ambiguous. This CDR3 has 14 amino acids. The germline gives CDR1 MDHEN, CDR2 SYDVKM. V lost 8 bases and J lost 4, with 17 bases in between. The CDR3 region is CASLRSSVSYGYTF. In DNA, the CDR3 is TGTGCCAGCCTTAGATCCTCGGTGAGCTATGGCTACACCTTC.

The V gene is TRBV27, the J gene TRBJ2-7; 14 bases map to TRBD2. This CDR3 is built from 16 residues. J was trimmed by 3 bases and V by 4 bases; bases with no gene match: 5. Germline V CDR1 and CDR2: MNHEY, SMNVEV (reference sequence). The CDR3 here is CASSSGTSGSGYEQYF. In nucleotides, the CDR3 is TGTGCCAGCAGTTCCGGGACTAGCGGGAGCGGCTACGAGCAGTACTTC.

Regarding this clone: The sample has other DNA sequences that encode this CDR3 too. The chain couples TRBV5-1 to TRBJ2-5; tentatively, D is TRBD1 (5 bases). Deletions cut 1 base from V and 3 bases from J, with 7 bases between. Per germline, CDR1 SGHRS and CDR2 YFSETQ. The CDR3 length is 13 residues. CDR3 bases: TGCGCCAGCAGCTTGCAAGGGGAAGAGACCCAGTACTTC. As protein: CASSLQGEETQYF.

On this clone itself: At one end the junction does not follow the germline gene, possibly because of a read error. The chain carries TRBV27 and TRBJ1-5; the D is unclear. The CDR3 runs 13 residues. Germline lookup yields CDR1 MNHEY and CDR2 SMNVEV (reference sequence). This CDR3 is CASSLISDQPQHF. The DNA for the CDR3 is TGTGCCAGCAGTTTAATTAGCGATCAGCCCCAGCATTTT.

The chain joins TRBV28 to TRBJ1-2; the match to TRBD1 covers 8 bases. Losses at the gene ends were 5 bases for V and 7 bases for J; bases not matched to a gene: 9. In germline, CDR1 is MDHEN, CDR2 SYDVKM. This CDR3 region has 14 residues. CDR3 nucleotides: TGTGCCAGCAGTCCCCCGACAGGGGACCGTGGCTACACCTTC. This codes for CASSPPTGDRGYTF.

The chain links TRBV7-2 to TRBJ2-1, with D unclear. The V gene's germline CDR1 is SGHTA and CDR2 FQGNSA. Trimming removed 1 base at V and 4 bases at J, with 8 bases between. This CDR3 contains 14 residues. CDR3 region: CASSLGGLYNEQFF. The CDR3 DNA is TGTGCCAGCAGCTTAGGCGGTCTTTACAATGAGCAGTTCTTC.